The 20 T cell receptor beta chains below were found in one sample sequenced in a study of graft-versus-host responses after intestinal transplantation. Antigens of these TCRs are unknown. Clones were read by immunoSEQ multiplex PCR, and TCRdb kept only the in-frame ones, dropping some. The table records around 90,000 clones, around 93% of them present only once. The sequenced sample was unstimulated CD8+ T cells sorted from spleen or lymph node cells, obtained before transplant. These receptors were taken from a human donor who was the organ donor for an intestinal transplant.

The J gene is TRBJ2-3, the V gene TRBV13; the match to TRBD2 covers 13 bases. J gave up 3 bases and V 5 bases, and 8 bases lay outside the gene matches. The CDR3 covers 17 residues. Germline V gene lookup returns CDR1 PRHDT and CDR2 FYEKMQ (reference sequence). CDR3 amino acids: CASSTPGLAGRTDTQYF. CDR3 nucleotides: TGTGCCAGCAGCACCCCGGGACTAGCGGGAAGGACAGATACGCAGTATTTT. The variable domain in full, completed from reference TRBV13 and TRBJ2-3, reads AAGVIQSPRHLIKEKRETATLKCYPIPRHDTVYWYQQGPGQDPQFLISFYEKMQSDKGSIPDRFSAQQFSDYHSELNMSSLELGDSALYFCASSTPGLAGRTDTQYFGPGTRLTVL.

The genes are TRBV6-1 and TRBJ2-5, with 9 bases that match TRBD1. The CDR3 runs to 15 residues. With V trimmed by 6 bases and J by 2 bases, 7 bases remained unmatched. Germline V gene lookup returns CDR1 MNHNS and CDR2 SASEGT. The CDR3 is CASRRTGDVQETQYF. In DNA form, the CDR3 reads TGTGCCAGCAGGAGGACAGGGGATGTTCAAGAGACCCAGTACTTC.

V and J are TRBV27 and TRBJ1-1, with D perhaps matching TRBD1 (6 bases). Germline lookup yields CDR1 MNHEY and CDR2 SMNVEV (reference sequence). The CDR3 is made up of 14 amino acids. The V end was cut by 5 bases, the J end by 14 bases, with 24 bases between. This CDR3 reads CASSTSEDSPHLFF. The DNA for the CDR3 is TGTGCCAGCAGTACCTCGGAGGACAGCCCTCATCTGTTCTTT.

The chain couples TRBV5-8 to TRBJ2-7; D remains unclear. The V and J ends lost 0 bases and 9 bases respectively, with 4 bases between them. CDR3 length: 10 residues. Germline V CDR1 and CDR2: SGHTS, YDEGEE. The CDR3, as DNA: TGTGCCAGCAGCTTGGGGGCGCAGTACTTC. Protein product: CASSLGAQYF.

This chain links TRBV13 with TRBJ2-7; 9 nucleotides align to TRBD2. The CDR3 sequence is 16 residues long. CDR1 PRHDT and CDR2 FYEKMQ come from the germline V gene (reference sequence). V lost 1 base and J lost 4; bases outside the gene matches: 8. The CDR3 region has the DNA TGTGCCAGCAGCTTAGACGGCACTAGCGGGCCTTACGAGCAGTACTTC. Its protein product is CASSLDGTSGPYEQYF.

A single count supports this clone. In nucleotides, the CDR3 is TGTGCCAGCAGCGCGTATCTGAACACTGAAGCTTTCTTT. Amino acids: CASSAYLNTEAFF. This chain connects TRBV9 to TRBJ1-1; D is ambiguous. CDR3 length: 13 amino acids. CDR1 is SGDLS and CDR2 is YYNGEE in the germline V gene. V lost 3 bases, J lost 0 bases, and 6 bases lay in between.

The V call is TRBV19, the J call TRBJ1-2; 11 bases are a match to TRBD1. The CDR3 totals 15 residues. Germline V gene sequence: CDR1 LNHDA, CDR2 SQIVND (reference sequence). V trimming: 6 bases; J trimming: 3 bases; junction bases outside the gene matches: 6. The CDR3 DNA follows: TGTGCCAGTAGGGACAGGGGGCGAGGGGACTATGGCTACACCTTC. Its protein product is CASRDRGRGDYGYTF. The whole variable domain, remainder taken from reference TRBV19 and TRBJ1-2, is DGGITQSPKYLFRKEGQNVTLSCEQNLNHDAMYWYRQDPGQGLRLIYYSQIVNDFQKGDIAEGYSVSREKKESFPLTVTSAQKNPTAFYLCASRDRGRGDYGYTFGSGTRLTVV.

The V call is TRBV27, the J call TRBJ1-1; 7 bases agree with TRBD1. Germline V gives CDR1 MNHEY, CDR2 SMNVEV (reference sequence). There are 15 residues in the CDR3. Unmatched junction bases numbered 11, after V lost 5 bases and J lost 5 bases. CDR3 sequence reads: CASSLTGRCGTEAFF. DNA for the CDR3: TGTGCCAGCAGTCTGACAGGGCGATGCGGAACTGAAGCTTTCTTT.

This chain uses TRBV27 with TRBJ2-5; D possibly corresponds to TRBD2 (6 bases). The germline V gene encodes CDR1 MNHEY and CDR2 SMNVEV (reference sequence). V lost 0 bases, J lost 3 bases, and 8 bases lay in between. CDR3 length: 14 amino acids. The CDR3: CASSLSGRKETQYF. The CDR3 DNA is TGTGCCAGCAGTTTATCCGGGAGAAAAGAGACCCAGTACTTC.

This rearrangement joins TRBV7-9 to TRBJ2-1; a possible D gene is TRBD2 (5 bases). This CDR3 contains 16 residues. V was pared by 5 bases and J by 3 bases, with 17 bases between. Germline CDR1 is SEHNR and CDR2 is FQNEAQ (reference sequence). The CDR3 DNA reads TGTGCCAGCAGCCCCCGGGTAGGGAGACACTACAATGAGCAGTTCTTC. Protein product: CASSPRVGRHYNEQFF.

This clone has only a few counts. This chain joins TRBV6-5 and TRBJ2-1, with TRBD2 matching over 8 bases. Germline assignment: CDR1 MNHEY and CDR2 SVGAGI. The CDR3 has 15 amino acids. V was pared by 7 bases and J by 1 base, with 6 bases of the junction left unmatched. In nucleotides, the CDR3 is TGTGCCAGCACCGAGCGGGAGTCGTCCTACAATGAGCAGTTCTTC. As protein: CASTERESSYNEQFF.

This rearrangement joins TRBV28 to TRBJ1-5; the D gene is possibly TRBD1 (6 bases). This CDR3 is built from 13 residues. Germline assignment: CDR1 MDHEN and CDR2 SYDVKM. The V gene lost 7 bases and the J gene lost 7 bases, with 14 bases spanning the gap. This CDR3 reads CASTQTGSQPQHF. The CDR3 DNA is TGTGCCAGCACCCAGACAGGTAGCCAGCCCCAGCATTTT.

The V and J genes are TRBV13 and TRBJ1-1; D possibly corresponds to TRBD1 (5 bases). The CDR3 runs 13 residues. V shed 5 bases and J shed 2 bases, with 9 bases lying between them. CDR1 is PRHDT and CDR2 is FYEKMQ in the germline V gene (reference sequence). CDR3 sequence (DNA): TGTGCCAGCAGCCTGACAGTCAACACTGAAGCTTTCTTT. Translating gives CASSLTVNTEAFF.

The rearrangement joins TRBV28 to TRBJ2-2, with D possibly TRBD2 on 6 matching bases. CDR1 is MDHEN, CDR2 SYDVKM, per germline. Trimming stripped 6 bases from V and 7 bases from J, with 15 bases between. The CDR3 length is 14 residues. The CDR3 loop reads CASSLTSTGGELFF. In DNA, the CDR3 is TGTGCCAGCAGCCTTACTAGCACAGGCGGGGAGCTGTTTTTT.

The J gene is TRBJ2-1, the V gene TRBV2, with no clear D. V shed 8 bases and J shed 8 bases, with 13 bases lying between them. Germline-derived CDR1 and CDR2 are SNHLY and FYNNEI. The CDR3 runs to 12 residues. CDR3 region: CASSEVDYEQFF. The CDR3 region has the DNA TGTGCCAGCTCCGAGGTCGATTATGAGCAGTTCTTC.

J is TRBJ2-1 and V is TRBV12-5; 15 nucleotides match TRBD2. The CDR3 has 18 amino acids. Germline V gene lookup returns CDR1 LGHNT and CDR2 FRNRAP. Trimming at V came to 8 bases and at J to 2 bases, leaving 10 bases not matched to a gene. CDR3 sequence (DNA): TGTGCTAGTCCACCGGGGACTAGCGGGAGGACCACCTACAATGAGCAGTTCTTC. This translates into CASPPGTSGRTTYNEQFF.

V usage is TRBV7-9 and J usage is TRBJ1-1; TRBD1 is a possible D gene (5 bases). Germline loops: CDR1 SEHNR, CDR2 FQNEAQ (reference sequence). This CDR3 spans 14 amino acids. Trimming shortened V by 2 bases and J by 2 bases, and 9 bases separated the two germline ends. The DNA for the CDR3 is TGTGCCAGCAGCTTACAAGACAGAAACACTGAAGCTTTCTTT. It yields the protein CASSLQDRNTEAFF.

CDR3 bases: TGTGCCAGCAGCCACATGGACAGGTCCTACACTGAAGCTTTCTTT. Translated, it gives CASSHMDRSYTEAFF. The chain is built from TRBV14 and TRBJ1-1, with 7 positions matching TRBD1. The CDR3 runs to 15 residues. The J segment lost 3 bases and the V segment lost 3 bases, leaving 7 bases of the junction unmatched. Germline V gives CDR1 SGHDN, CDR2 FVKESK.

The CDR3 region is CASSSLEGQGFNEQYF. The CDR3 nucleotides are TGTGCCAGCAGTTCCCTGGAGGGACAGGGTTTCAACGAGCAGTACTTC. The rearrangement uses TRBV2 and TRBJ2-7, with TRBD1 matching 9 bases. Per the germline V gene, CDR1 is SNHLY and CDR2 is FYNNEI. Germline trimming cut 5 bases from V and 5 bases from J; bases unmatched to any gene: 13. This CDR3 region has 16 residues.

The chain links TRBV6-5 to TRBJ2-1; TRBD1 matches at 12 bases. Germline-derived CDR1 and CDR2 are MNHEY and SVGAGI. After removal of 4 bases from V and 7 bases from J, the junction contained 5 bases not matched to a gene. This CDR3 comprises 15 residues. This CDR3 reads CASSFGDRGPNEQFF. As DNA, the CDR3 is TGTGCCAGCAGTTTTGGGGACAGGGGGCCTAATGAGCAGTTCTTC.